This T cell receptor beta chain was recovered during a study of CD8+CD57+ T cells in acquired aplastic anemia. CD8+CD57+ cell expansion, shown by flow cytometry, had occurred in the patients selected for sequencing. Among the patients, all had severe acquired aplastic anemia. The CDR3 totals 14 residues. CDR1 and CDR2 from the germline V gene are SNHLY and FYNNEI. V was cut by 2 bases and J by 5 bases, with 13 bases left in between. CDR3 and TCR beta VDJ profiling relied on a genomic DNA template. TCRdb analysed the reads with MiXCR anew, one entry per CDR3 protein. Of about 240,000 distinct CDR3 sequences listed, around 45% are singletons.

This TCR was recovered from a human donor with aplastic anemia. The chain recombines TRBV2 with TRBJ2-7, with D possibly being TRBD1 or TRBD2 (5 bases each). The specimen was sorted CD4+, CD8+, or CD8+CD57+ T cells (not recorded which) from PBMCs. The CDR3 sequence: CASSEIGAADEQYF. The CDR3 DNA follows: TGTGCCAGCAGTGAAATCGGGGCCGCCGACGAGCAGTACTTC.